Below, one TCR beta chain is given with its context. No antigen is known for it. TCR beta VDJ and CDR3 profiling used genomic DNA as template. MiXCR, applied by TCRdb to the reads, yields one record per CDR3 protein. The repertoire includes 74,000 or so distinct CDR3 sequences, 54% of them detected once, and about 8% sits in the top ten. These data come from a study of CD8+CD57+ T cells in acquired aplastic anemia. Overall study: On average, sorted CD4+ and CD8+ cells gave about 3.1 ug of DNA.

Points from the study as a whole: Found in both controls and patients were twenty-nine CD8+ CDR3 sequences. Significant differences in CD8+ Simpson's diversity were not observed between patients and controls.

The germline gives CDR1 LNHDA, CDR2 SQIVND (reference sequence). This CDR3 has 16 residues. V shed 8 bases, J shed 2 bases, and the junction held 13 bases outside the gene matches. The sequence was collected from a human donor in good health, serving as a control. The sequenced sample consisted of sorted CD4+, CD8+, or CD8+CD57+ T cells (not recorded which) from PBMCs. The chain joins TRBV19 to TRBJ2-7; 9 bases are shared with TRBD2. The CDR3, as DNA: TGTGCCAGTGGTGTTGGGCTAGCGGGAAAGACCTACGAGCAGTACTTC. It yields the protein CASGVGLAGKTYEQYF.